This T cell receptor (beta chain) comes out of a study of T cell responses to AZD1222 COVID-19 vaccine. Points from the study as a whole: Unmutated variant regions are reportedly the target of nearly half of TCRs that are spike-specific. Repertoires were sampled only after the peak T cell response. Spike regions recognized by vaccine-associated CD4 TCRs spanned the protein, led by 160-218 and 743-854.

This table comes from immunoSEQ multiplex PCR, and its TCRdb copy is limited to in-frame clones, with some not included. The sample has 140,000 to 150,000 clones, around 91% seen once. About this clone: The target antigen is unknown.

Germline values: CDR1 SGDLS, CDR2 YYNGEE. The junction had 6 bases not matched to a gene; V was cut back by 4 bases and J by 5 bases. The CDR3 loop spans 14 amino acids. The chain has TRBV9 and TRBJ2-7, with 10 bases aligning to TRBD1. Material: peripheral blood, obtained on day 0 of AZD1222 vaccination. The receptor was isolated from an adult in good health. CDR3 region: CASSYRDRGHEQYF. DNA of the CDR3: TGTGCCAGCAGCTACCGGGACAGGGGCCACGAGCAGTACTTC.